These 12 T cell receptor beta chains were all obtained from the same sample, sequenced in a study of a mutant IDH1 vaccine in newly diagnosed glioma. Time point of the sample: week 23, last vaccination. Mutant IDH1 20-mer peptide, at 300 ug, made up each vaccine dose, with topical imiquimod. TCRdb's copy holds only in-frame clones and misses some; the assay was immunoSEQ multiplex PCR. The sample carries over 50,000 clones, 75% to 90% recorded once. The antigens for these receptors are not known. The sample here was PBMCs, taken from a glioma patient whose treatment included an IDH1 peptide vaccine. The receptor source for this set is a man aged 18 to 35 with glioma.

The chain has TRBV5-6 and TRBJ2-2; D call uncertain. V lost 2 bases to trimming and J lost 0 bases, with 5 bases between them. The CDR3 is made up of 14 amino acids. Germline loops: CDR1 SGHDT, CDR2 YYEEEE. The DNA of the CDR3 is TGTGCCAGCAGCTTAGGGTCGAACACCGGGGAGCTGTTTTTT. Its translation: CASSLGSNTGELFF.

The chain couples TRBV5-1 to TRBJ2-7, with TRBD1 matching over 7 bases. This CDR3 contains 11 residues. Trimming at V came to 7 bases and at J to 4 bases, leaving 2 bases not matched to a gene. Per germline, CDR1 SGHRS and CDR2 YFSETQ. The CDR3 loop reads CASRTGYEQYF. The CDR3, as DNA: TGCGCCAGCCGGACAGGATACGAGCAGTACTTC.

CDR3 bases: TGTGCCATCAGCCCGGGGGAGACCCAGTACTTC. This encodes CAISPGETQYF. V is TRBV10-3 and J is TRBJ2-5; possible D gene TRBD2, 5 bases. V shed 6 bases and J shed 5 bases, with 7 bases lying between them. Looked up from germline, CDR1 is ENHRY and CDR2 is SYGVKD. This CDR3 comprises 11 residues.

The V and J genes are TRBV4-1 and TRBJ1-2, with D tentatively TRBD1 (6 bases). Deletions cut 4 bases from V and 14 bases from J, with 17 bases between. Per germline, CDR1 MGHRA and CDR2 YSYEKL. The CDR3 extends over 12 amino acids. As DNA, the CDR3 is TGCGCCAGCAGCCTTCTTAGGACAGTTAAAACCTTC. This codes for CASSLLRTVKTF.

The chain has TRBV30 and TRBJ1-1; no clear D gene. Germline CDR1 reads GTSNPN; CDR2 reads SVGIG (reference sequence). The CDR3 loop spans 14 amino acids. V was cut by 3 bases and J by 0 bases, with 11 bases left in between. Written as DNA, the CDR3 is TGTGCCTGGAGAAAACCGGTTTTGAACACTGAAGCTTTCTTT. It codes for CAWRKPVLNTEAFF.

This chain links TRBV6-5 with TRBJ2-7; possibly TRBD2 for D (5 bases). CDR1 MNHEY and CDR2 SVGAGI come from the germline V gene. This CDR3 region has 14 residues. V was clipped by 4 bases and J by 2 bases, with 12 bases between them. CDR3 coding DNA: TGTGCCAGCAGTTTTCAGAGGGAGACCTACGAGCAGTACTTC. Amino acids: CASSFQRETYEQYF.

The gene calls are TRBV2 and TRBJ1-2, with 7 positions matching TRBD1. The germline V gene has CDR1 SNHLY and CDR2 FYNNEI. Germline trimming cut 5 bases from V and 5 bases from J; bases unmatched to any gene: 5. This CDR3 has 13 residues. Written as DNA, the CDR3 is TGTGCCAGCAGTCGACAGGGATTATATGGCTACACCTTC. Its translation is CASSRQGLYGYTF.

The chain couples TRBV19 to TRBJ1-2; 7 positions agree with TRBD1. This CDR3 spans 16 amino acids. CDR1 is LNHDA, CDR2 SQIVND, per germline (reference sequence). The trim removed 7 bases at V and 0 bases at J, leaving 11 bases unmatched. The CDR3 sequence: CASTAEDRLTNYGYTF. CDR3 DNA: TGTGCCAGTACCGCAGAGGACAGGCTTACTAACTATGGCTACACCTTC.

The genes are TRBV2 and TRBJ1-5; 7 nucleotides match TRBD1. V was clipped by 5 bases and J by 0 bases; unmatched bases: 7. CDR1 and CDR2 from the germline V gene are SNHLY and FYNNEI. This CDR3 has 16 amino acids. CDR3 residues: CASSPPDRDSNQPQHF. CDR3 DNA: TGTGCCAGCAGTCCCCCCGACAGGGATAGCAATCAGCCCCAGCATTTT.

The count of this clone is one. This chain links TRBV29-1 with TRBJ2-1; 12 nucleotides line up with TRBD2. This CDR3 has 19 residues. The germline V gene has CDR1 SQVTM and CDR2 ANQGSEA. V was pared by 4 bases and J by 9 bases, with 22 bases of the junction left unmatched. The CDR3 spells CSVVKGASGRAGRTGEQFF. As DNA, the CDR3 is TGCAGCGTTGTAAAAGGGGCTAGCGGGAGGGCGGGGCGAACGGGTGAGCAGTTCTTC.

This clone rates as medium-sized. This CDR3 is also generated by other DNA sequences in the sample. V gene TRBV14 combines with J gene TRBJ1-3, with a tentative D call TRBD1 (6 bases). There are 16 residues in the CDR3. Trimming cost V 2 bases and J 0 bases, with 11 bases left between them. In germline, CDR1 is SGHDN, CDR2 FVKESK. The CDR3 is CASSQLQGSSGNTIYF. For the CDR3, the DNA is TGTGCCAGCAGCCAACTGCAGGGGAGCTCTGGAAACACCATATATTTT.

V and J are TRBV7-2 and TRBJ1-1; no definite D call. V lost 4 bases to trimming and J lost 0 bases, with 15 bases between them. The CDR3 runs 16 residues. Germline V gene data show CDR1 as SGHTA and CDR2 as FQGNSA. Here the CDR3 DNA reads TGTGCCAGCAGCTCAACTCCCCCAAGGGTGAACACTGAAGCTTTCTTT. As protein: CASSSTPPRVNTEAFF. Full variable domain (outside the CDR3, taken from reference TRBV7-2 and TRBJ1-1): GAGVSQSPSNKVTEKGKDVELRCDPISGHTALYWYRQSLGQGLEFLIYFQGNSAPDKSGLPSDRFSAERTGGSVSTLTIQRTQQEDSAVYLCASSSTPPRVNTEAFFGQGTRLTVV.